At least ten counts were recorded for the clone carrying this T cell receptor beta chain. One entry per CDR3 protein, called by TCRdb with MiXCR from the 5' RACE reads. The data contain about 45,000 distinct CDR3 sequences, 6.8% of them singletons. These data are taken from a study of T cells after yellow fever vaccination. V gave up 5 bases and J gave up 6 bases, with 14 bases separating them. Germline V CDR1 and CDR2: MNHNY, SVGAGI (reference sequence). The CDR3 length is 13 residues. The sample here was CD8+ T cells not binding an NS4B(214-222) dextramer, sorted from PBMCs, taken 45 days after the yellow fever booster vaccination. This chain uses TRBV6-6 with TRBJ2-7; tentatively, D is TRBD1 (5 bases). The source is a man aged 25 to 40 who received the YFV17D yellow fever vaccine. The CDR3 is CASSDSRAAEQYF. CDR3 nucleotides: TGTGCCAGCAGTGACAGTCGAGCCGCCGAGCAGTACTTC.